The clone carrying this TCR beta chain was recorded once. cDNA serving as the sequencing template came from extracted, reverse transcribed RNA. Sequencing was performed with immunoSEQ multiplex PCR; in TCRdb, only in-frame clones are kept and a portion is missing. The data show more than 85,000 clones, around 55% seen once. Treatment indicated: oral pan-JAK inhibitor, 5-10 mg twice daily. This record belongs to a study of CD8+ T cells in alopecia areata. Trimming removed 6 bases at V and 4 bases at J, with 16 bases between. Germline lookup yields CDR1 SNHLY and CDR2 FYNNEI. The CDR3 sequence is 15 residues long.

The source material was CD8+ T cells sorted from blood, sampled at week 4, from a patient treated with tofacitinib. The chain links TRBV2 to TRBJ1-5; maybe TRBD1 (5 bases). This TCR came from a human donor with alopecia areata. CDR3 in amino acids: CASSLMWGGNQPQHF. CDR3 DNA: TGTGCCAGCAGCCTCATGTGGGGGGGAAATCAGCCCCAGCATTTT.